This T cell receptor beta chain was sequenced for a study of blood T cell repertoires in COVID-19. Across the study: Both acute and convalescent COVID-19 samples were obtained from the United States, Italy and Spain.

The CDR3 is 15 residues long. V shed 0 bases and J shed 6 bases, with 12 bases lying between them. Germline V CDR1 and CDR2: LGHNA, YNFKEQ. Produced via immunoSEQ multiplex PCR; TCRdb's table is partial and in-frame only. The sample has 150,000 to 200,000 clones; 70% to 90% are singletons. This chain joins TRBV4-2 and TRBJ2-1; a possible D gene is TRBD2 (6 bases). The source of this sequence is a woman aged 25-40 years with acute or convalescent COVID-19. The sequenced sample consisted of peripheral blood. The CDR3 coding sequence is TGTGCCAGCAGCCAAGATCCCCTAGCGACCAATGAGCAGTTCTTC. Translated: CASSQDPLATNEQFF.